This section outlines one T cell receptor beta chain sequence together with its context. Its antigen is as yet unknown. This sample stems from a study of CD8+CD57+ T cells in acquired aplastic anemia. Patients sequenced had flow cytometry evidence of CD8+CD57+ cell expansion. Every patient had severe acquired aplastic anemia. Study-level findings and limits: CD8+ Simpson's diversity showed no significant patient-control difference.

Genomic DNA was employed as the template in profiling TCR beta VDJ and CDR3. TCRdb re-analysed the reads in MiXCR, keeping a single row per CDR3 protein. Here the sample spans about 150,000 distinct CDR3 sequences, about 52% being singletons. Sequenced sample: sorted CD4+, CD8+, or CD8+CD57+ T cells (not recorded which) from PBMCs. This clonotype originated in a human donor with aplastic anemia.

The CDR3 here is CASSLGQKPNSPLHF. CDR3 sequence (DNA): TGTGCCAGCAGCCTGGGACAGAAGCCCAATTCACCCCTCCACTTT. This rearrangement joins TRBV7-9 to TRBJ1-6; 7 positions match TRBD1. J lost 7 bases, V lost 5 bases, and 8 bases had no gene match. Germline lookup yields CDR1 SEHNR and CDR2 FQNEAQ (reference sequence). This CDR3 has 15 residues.